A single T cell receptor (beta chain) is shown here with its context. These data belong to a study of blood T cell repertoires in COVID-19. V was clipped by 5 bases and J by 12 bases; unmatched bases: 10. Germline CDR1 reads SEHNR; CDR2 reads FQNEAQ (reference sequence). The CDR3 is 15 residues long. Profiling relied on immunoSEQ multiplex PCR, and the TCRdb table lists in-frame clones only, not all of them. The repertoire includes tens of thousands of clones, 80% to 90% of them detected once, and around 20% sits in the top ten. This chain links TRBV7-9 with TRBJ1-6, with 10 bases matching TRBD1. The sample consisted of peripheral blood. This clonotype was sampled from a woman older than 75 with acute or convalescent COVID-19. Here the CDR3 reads CASSPGQGSGQPLHF. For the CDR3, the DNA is TGTGCCAGCAGCCCGGGACAGGGGAGCGGCCAACCCCTCCACTTT.